This T cell receptor (beta chain) was found in a study of cytomegalovirus exposure and HLA in healthy donors. The CDR3 consists of 14 residues. From germline, CDR1 is SQVTM and CDR2 ANQGSEA. Trimming cost V 3 bases and J 1 base; bases outside gene matches: 5. As for this clone: Its antigen remains unknown.

Study results and caveats: Per a prior analysis, the majority of TCR beta V segments were productive roughly 87% or roughly 30% of the time. Sequencing depth roughly uniform across donors was assumed in presence/absence analyses. Most subjects had HLA-A and HLA-B alleles reportedly predicted accurately by TCR beta sequences.

The PCR employed 60 Vbeta primers together with 13 Jbeta primers. Sequencing used immunoSEQ multiplex PCR; TCRdb keeps in-frame clones, though not all of them. Here the sample spans 100,000 to 150,000 clones, about 76% being singletons. Sequenced sample: PBMCs. The receptor was isolated from a man aged 55-75 years in good health and CMV-seropositive. The chain has TRBV29-1 and TRBJ1-1; 7 bases line up with TRBD1. For the CDR3, the DNA is TGCAGCGTTGACAGGGGGTACGGGAACACTGAAGCTTTCTTT. This gives the protein CSVDRGYGNTEAFF.